A selection of T cell receptor beta chains follows, all from one sample in a study of T cell responses to AZD1222 COVID-19 vaccine. Sequenced by immunoSEQ multiplex PCR; TCRdb stores in-frame clones only, minus some. The repertoire consists of over 150,000 clones, with 90% occurring once and the leading ten covering approximately 2.8%. The material sequenced was peripheral blood, taken on day 0 of AZD1222 vaccination. The receptor source for this set is an adult in good health. The CDR3 runs from the conserved cysteine through the conserved F or W. Each record gives: V gene, D gene, J gene, CDR3 protein, CDR3 DNA. The D gene is left open where the match is weak.

V: TRBV4-3
D: NA
J: TRBJ1-2
CDR3: CASSQEATGPKNYGYTF
DNA: TGCGCCAGCAGCCAAGAGGCTACCGGACCCAAGAACTATGGCTACACCTTC

V: TRBV19
D: NA
J: TRBJ2-2
CDR3: CASSIGHRVTGELFF
DNA: TGTGCCAGTAGTATAGGGCACCGCGTCACCGGGGAGCTGTTTTTT

V: TRBV10-3
D: TRBD2
J: TRBJ2-3
CDR3: CAISGKAGGSTDTQYF
DNA: TGTGCCATCAGTGGGAAAGCGGGGGGTAGCACAGATACGCAGTATTTT

V: TRBV3-1/TRBV3-2
D: TRBD1
J: TRBJ1-1
CDR3: CASRPTGATNTEAFF
DNA: TGTGCCAGCAGACCCACAGGGGCGACGAACACTGAAGCTTTCTTT

V: TRBV6-2/TRBV6-3
D: TRBD2
J: TRBJ2-7
CDR3: CASSSQRGAYEQYF
DNA: TGTGCCAGCAGTTCCCAGCGGGGGGCCTACGAGCAGTACTTC

V: TRBV5-4
D: NA
J: TRBJ1-6
CDR3: CASSLGGANSPLHF
DNA: TGTGCCAGCAGCTTGGGGGGCGCGAATTCACCCCTCCACTTT

V: TRBV10-3
D: NA
J: TRBJ2-2
CDR3: CAISESRRAGTGELFF
DNA: TGTGCCATCAGTGAGTCTAGGCGGGCAGGGACCGGGGAGCTGTTTTTT

V: TRBV6-4
D: TRBD2
J: TRBJ2-1
CDR3: CASSLSGGGYNEQFF
DNA: TGTGCCAGCAGTCTAAGCGGGGGAGGGTACAATGAGCAGTTCTTC

V: TRBV7-7
D: NA
J: TRBJ2-7
CDR3: CASSLERAPTYEQYF
DNA: TGTGCTAGCAGCTTAGAGCGCGCACCAACCTACGAGCAGTACTTC

V: TRBV6-5
D: TRBD1
J: TRBJ2-3
CDR3: CASSWGQTSTDTQYF
DNA: TGTGCCAGCAGTTGGGGACAGACTAGCACAGATACGCAGTATTTT